The 21 T cell receptor beta chains listed next were all sequenced from one sample in a study of shared clonotypes between healthy human individuals. The data were produced by immunoSEQ multiplex PCR, yet TCRdb's version contains in-frame clones alone and is incomplete. The table has some 600,000 clones, about 95% seen once. Naivety among CD8 cells was defined by CD45RO negativity and positive CCR7 selection, thereby excluding terminally differentiated effector memory CD45RA+ cells. Sequences were obtained from naive CD8+ T cells sorted from blood. The receptor source for this set is a woman aged 30 to 39 in good health.

This chain links TRBV28 with TRBJ2-4; weak D call: TRBD1 (6 bases). Germline lookup yields CDR1 MDHEN and CDR2 SYDVKM. There are 15 residues in the CDR3. V was cut by 6 bases and J by 0 bases, with 12 bases left in between. CDR3 residues: CASSQDSLAKNIQYF. CDR3 DNA sequence: TGTGCCAGCAGCCAGGACAGTCTAGCCAAAAACATTCAGTACTTC. Full variable domain (remainder filled in from reference TRBV28 and TRBJ2-4): DVKVTQSSRYLVKRTGEKVFLECVQDMDHENMFWYRQDPGLGLRLIYFSYDVKMKEKGDIPEGYSVSREKKERFSLILESASTNQTSMYLCASSQDSLAKNIQYFGAGTRLSVL.

V usage is TRBV28 and J usage is TRBJ1-2, with D perhaps TRBD1 (6 bases). The CDR3 is made up of 16 amino acids. Germline CDR1 is MDHEN and CDR2 is SYDVKM. The V end lost 2 bases, the J end lost 5 bases, and 18 bases lay between the germline ends. DNA for the CDR3: TGTGCCAGCAGTTTACTGACAGGACCGGACTTTTATGGCTACACCTTC. Translated: CASSLLTGPDFYGYTF.

This sequence joins TRBV5-4 and TRBJ2-7; D gene unclear. Germline V gene data show CDR1 as SGHNT and CDR2 as YYREEE (reference sequence). Trimming stripped 2 bases from V and 2 bases from J, with 5 bases between. The CDR3 runs to 12 residues. The CDR3 protein is CASSFHAYEQYF. In nucleotides, the CDR3 is TGTGCCAGCAGCTTTCATGCCTACGAGCAGTACTTC.

The chain joins TRBV12-5 to TRBJ2-7; 10 bases align to TRBD2. The length of the CDR3 is 15 residues. Germline V gene lookup returns CDR1 LGHNT and CDR2 FRNRAP. Germline trimming cut 1 base from V and 6 bases from J; bases unmatched to any gene: 6. CDR3 sequence (DNA): TGTGCTAGTGGTTTGGACGCTAGCGGGAGTTCCGAGCAGTACTTC. Translating it yields CASGLDASGSSEQYF.

The rearrangement links TRBV4-2 to TRBJ2-7; a weak D match, TRBD1 (5 bases). Germline V gene sequence: CDR1 LGHNA, CDR2 YNFKEQ. The CDR3 totals 15 residues. The germline V and J ends were trimmed by 4 bases and 0 bases, with 13 bases remaining between them. The CDR3, as DNA: TGTGCCAGCAGCCCCGACAGCTTCTTCTCCTACGAGCAGTACTTC. Protein product: CASSPDSFFSYEQYF.

The rearrangement joins TRBV2 to TRBJ2-2; possible D gene TRBD2, 6 bases. There are 12 residues in the CDR3. Germline loops: CDR1 SNHLY, CDR2 FYNNEI. Trimming removed 10 bases at V and 4 bases at J, with 10 bases between. The CDR3 DNA sequence: TGTGCCATCGGGGGTGGCACCGGGGAGCTGTTTTTT. Translation: CAIGGGTGELFF.

As for this clone: With a much larger clone just one base away, this may be a read error. Other DNA sequences in this sample translate to the same CDR3. The rearrangement joins TRBV9 to TRBJ1-2; 7 bases fit TRBD1. CDR1 and CDR2 (germline): SGDLS, YYNGEE. The CDR3 extends over 13 amino acids. V lost 4 bases to trimming and J lost 3 bases; unmatched junction nucleotides: 3. CDR3 amino acids: CASSPGTDYGYTF. DNA for the CDR3: TGTGCCAGCAGCCCCGGGACAGACTATGGCTACACCTTC.

The rearrangement uses TRBV11-2 and TRBJ2-2, with a weak D call TRBD1 (5 bases). Trimming removed 6 bases from V and 4 bases from J, with 9 bases in between. The CDR3 totals 13 residues. CDR1 is SGHAT, CDR2 FQNNGV, per germline. Written as DNA, the CDR3 is TGTGCCAGCAGTCAGGGTGTCACCGGGGAGCTGTTTTTT. Encoded protein: CASSQGVTGELFF.

The chain carries TRBV27 and TRBJ2-3; 9 nucleotides line up with TRBD2. The CDR3 sequence is 14 residues long. Trimming took 5 bases from V and 2 from J; bases not matched to a gene: 2. Germline values: CDR1 MNHEY, CDR2 SMNVEV (reference sequence). In DNA, the CDR3 is TGTGCCAGCAGTGTAGCGGGAGTCACAGATACGCAGTATTTT. Translation gives CASSVAGVTDTQYF.

This chain connects TRBV29-1 to TRBJ2-7; D call uncertain. The ends were cut back, 1 base at V and 3 bases at J, with 7 bases in the middle. The CDR3 contains 12 residues. Germline CDR1 and CDR2: SQVTM and ANQGSEA. The CDR3 region is CSVEVGSYEQYF. CDR3 DNA sequence: TGCAGCGTTGAAGTGGGAAGCTACGAGCAGTACTTC.

The chain is built from TRBV19 and TRBJ2-7; 9 positions match TRBD1. Trimming removed 3 bases from V and 2 bases from J; junction bases left unmatched: 14. This CDR3 contains 18 residues. Looked up from germline, CDR1 is LNHDA and CDR2 is SQIVND (reference sequence). CDR3 loop: CASSMGLGGTGLTYEQYF. The CDR3 bases are TGTGCCAGTAGTATGGGTCTTGGTGGGACAGGGCTGACCTACGAGCAGTACTTC.

The rearrangement uses TRBV9 and TRBJ2-7; TRBD2 matches at 7 bases. The germline V gene has CDR1 SGDLS and CDR2 YYNGEE. The V gene end was trimmed by 3 bases and the J gene end by 5 bases; junction bases not matched to a gene: 2. CDR3 length: 12 residues. DNA of the CDR3: TGTGCCAGCAGCGGGGGAGGGCACGAGCAGTACTTC. This sequence encodes CASSGGGHEQYF.

Only a few counts were recorded for this clone. Other DNA sequences from this sample encode an identical CDR3 as well. The chain employs TRBV28 and TRBJ2-3, with D unclear. CDR1 and CDR2 from the germline V gene are MDHEN and SYDVKM. Trimming cost V 1 base and J 0 bases, with 2 bases left between them. The CDR3 contains 13 residues. CDR3 region: CASSLSSTDTQYF. The DNA of the CDR3 is TGTGCCAGCAGTTTATCTAGCACAGATACGCAGTATTTT.

The rearrangement links TRBV28 to TRBJ2-3; 14 nucleotides match TRBD2. Germline-derived CDR1 and CDR2 are MDHEN and SYDVKM. The CDR3 has 17 residues. V lost 5 bases and J lost 14; bases outside the gene matches: 18. The CDR3 nucleotides are TGTGCCAGCAGTCCGATCACAATGGGACTAGCGGGAGACCCATGGTATTTT. Residues: CASSPITMGLAGDPWYF.

The V and J genes are TRBV7-9 and TRBJ2-5, with TRBD1 matching 8 bases. The germline CDR1 and CDR2 sequences are SEHNR and FQNEAQ (reference sequence). CDR3 length: 15 residues. J was trimmed by 5 bases and V by 5 bases; bases with no gene match: 10. The CDR3 nucleotides read TGTGCCAGCAGCCCCCGGACAGGGATCGACGAGACCCAGTACTTC. Its protein is CASSPRTGIDETQYF. Filled out from reference TRBV7-9 and TRBJ2-5, the complete variable domain reads DTGVSQNPRHKITKRGQNVTFRCDPISEHNRLYWYRQTLGQGPEFLTYFQNEAQLEKSRLLSDRFSAERPKGSFSTLEIQRTEQGDSAMYLCASSPRTGIDETQYFGPGTRLLVL.

V gene TRBV7-2 combines with J gene TRBJ1-1; D ambiguous. Per germline, CDR1 SGHTA and CDR2 FQGNSA. The CDR3 has 13 amino acids. Trimming removed 0 bases at V and 6 bases at J, with 8 bases between. The CDR3 DNA reads as TGTGCCAGCAGCTTAGCCCGAGGTCCTGAAGCTTTCTTT. It translates to CASSLARGPEAFF.

CDR3 nucleotide sequence: TGTGCCAGCAGTTTACCCGGGACTAGCGGGAGCCCTTCCTACGAGCAGTACTTC. Translated: CASSLPGTSGSPSYEQYF. The chain links TRBV28 to TRBJ2-7, with 14 bases lining up with TRBD2. After removal of 2 bases from V and 1 base from J, the junction contained 7 bases not matched to a gene. CDR1 MDHEN and CDR2 SYDVKM come from the germline V gene. This CDR3 is 18 amino acids long.

The V gene is TRBV5-4, the J gene TRBJ2-1, with D unresolved. V was clipped by 0 bases and J by 2 bases, with 6 bases between them. The germline V gene has CDR1 SGHNT and CDR2 YYREEE (reference sequence). This CDR3 has 14 amino acids. The CDR3 sequence is CASSLGLPYNEQFF. CDR3 coding DNA: TGTGCCAGCAGCTTGGGTCTGCCCTACAATGAGCAGTTCTTC.

This clone was seen once. The gene calls are TRBV27 and TRBJ2-7; D not certain. The CDR3 covers 12 residues. The germline CDR1 and CDR2 sequences are MNHEY and SMNVEV (reference sequence). V was clipped by 3 bases and J by 6 bases, with 9 bases between them. Here the CDR3 DNA reads TGTGCCAGCAGTTTCGTAGGGTCCGAGCAGTACTTC. It translates to CASSFVGSEQYF.

This chain uses TRBV5-1 with TRBJ2-5; the match to TRBD1 covers 9 bases. Germline V CDR1 and CDR2: SGHRS, YFSETQ. The CDR3 covers 16 residues. V shed 4 bases and J 2 bases; nucleotides not matched to a gene: 9. CDR3 coding DNA: TGCGCCAGCAGCCTGGACTTGGGACAGGGTCAAGAGACCCAGTACTTC. It specifies CASSLDLGQGQETQYF. Based on the CDR3 plus reference TRBV5-1 and TRBJ2-5, the full variable domain is KAGVTQTPRYLIKTRGQQVTLSCSPISGHRSVSWYQQTPGQGLQFLFEYFSETQRNKGNFPGRFSGRQFSNSRSEMNVSTLELGDSALYLCASSLDLGQGQETQYFGPGTRLLVL.

The rearrangement joins TRBV27 to TRBJ2-7; TRBD1 agrees at 8 bases. This CDR3 region has 15 residues. V gave up 4 bases and J gave up 0 bases; unmatched junction bases: 5. The germline gives CDR1 MNHEY, CDR2 SMNVEV (reference sequence). The CDR3 here is CASSYGTGHSYEQYF. The DNA of the CDR3 is TGTGCCAGCAGTTACGGGACAGGCCACTCCTACGAGCAGTACTTC.